The 11 T cell receptor beta chains in this list originate from one sample, sequenced in a study of response to subunit inactivated influenza vaccine. MiXCR, run by TCRdb on the RT-PCR reads, gives a single entry per CDR3 protein. The table shows about 780,000 distinct CDR3 sequences, with approximately 17% occurring only once. This specimen consisted of PBMCs from blood, obtained 5 days after vaccination. The receptors here all came from a man aged 45-65 years who received an inactivated influenza vaccine.

The CDR3 is CASSPTGHNQPQHF. CDR3 DNA: TGCGCCAGCAGCCCGACAGGGCACAATCAGCCCCAGCATTTT. The gene calls are TRBV5-1 and TRBJ1-5; the match to TRBD1 covers 7 bases. Germline CDR1 is SGHRS and CDR2 is YFSETQ. The CDR3 spans 14 residues. J gave up 3 bases and V 4 bases, and 4 bases lay outside the gene matches.

This chain uses TRBV20-1 with TRBJ2-5; 14 bases align to TRBD2. The junction had 3 bases not matched to a gene; V was cut back by 4 bases and J by 2 bases. Germline loops: CDR1 DFQATT, CDR2 SNEGSKA (reference sequence). This CDR3 is built from 15 residues. In DNA, the CDR3 is TGCAGTGCTAAAGGGACTAGCGGGAGTCAAGAGACCCAGTACTTC. Translated, it gives CSAKGTSGSQETQYF.

Only a few counts were recorded for this clonotype. The chain has TRBV20-1 and TRBJ2-1, with D uncertain. Germline V gene data show CDR1 as DFQATT and CDR2 as SNEGSKA (reference sequence). Trimming took 0 bases from V and 4 from J, leaving 16 bases between them. The CDR3 extends over 16 amino acids. The CDR3 protein is CSARDWVGGSYNEQFF. For the CDR3, the DNA is TGCAGTGCTAGAGATTGGGTGGGTGGATCGTACAATGAGCAGTTCTTC.

Only a few counts were recorded for this clonotype. The J gene is TRBJ2-3, the V gene TRBV6-6; D ambiguous. Germline V gene sequence: CDR1 MNHNY, CDR2 SVGAGI (reference sequence). Trimming left V 5 bases short and J 9 bases short, with 9 bases between. The CDR3 covers 11 residues. The CDR3 bases are TGTGCCAGCAGTACACCAGTAACGCAGTATTTT. This codes for CASSTPVTQYF.

This clonotype showed up just a few times. The gene calls are TRBV20-1 and TRBJ2-7, with 8 bases fitting TRBD2. The CDR3 spans 14 residues. CDR1 and CDR2 (germline): DFQATT, SNEGSKA (reference sequence). Trimming cost V 1 base and J 3 bases; bases outside gene matches: 5. CDR3 bases: TGCAGTGCTAGAGGAACTAGCGGATACTACGAGCAGTACTTC. Protein sequence: CSARGTSGYYEQYF.

The chain employs TRBV7-2 and TRBJ2-4; either TRBD1 or TRBD2 may fit D (5 bases each). The CDR3 is 15 amino acids. V was shortened by 0 bases and J by 7 bases, with 13 bases between the two germline ends. Germline CDR1 and CDR2: SGHTA and FQGNSA. CDR3 residues: CASSLAGLALNIQYF. The CDR3 DNA follows: TGTGCCAGCAGCTTAGCGGGGCTAGCACTCAACATTCAGTACTTC.

The chain employs TRBV20-1 and TRBJ2-3; TRBD2 agrees at 10 bases. The CDR3 length is 16 residues. Trimming took 1 base from V and 6 from J; bases not matched to a gene: 10. Germline CDR1 is DFQATT and CDR2 is SNEGSKA (reference sequence). CDR3 in DNA: TGCAGTGCTAGAGTCTTTGCTAGCGGGAGTCTGGATACGCAGTATTTT. Translated: CSARVFASGSLDTQYF.

About this clonotype itself: Relative to the germline gene, one junction end is altered; a read error may explain this. The J gene is TRBJ1-2, the V gene TRBV12-3 or TRBV12-4; D remains unclear. This CDR3 has 11 amino acids. The CDR3 DNA is TGTGCCACCAGTCAATCTTGGGGCTACACCTTC. Its translation: CATSQSWGYTF.

The chain is built from TRBV27 and TRBJ2-7; 7 nucleotides match TRBD1. The CDR3 loop spans 14 amino acids. Germline V lookup: CDR1 MNHEY, CDR2 SMNVEV (reference sequence). V dropped 5 bases and J dropped 6; count of bases not matched to a gene: 10. CDR3 protein: CASSPQGGGLEQYF. The CDR3 bases are TGTGCCAGCAGTCCTCAAGGGGGCGGTCTCGAGCAGTACTTC.

This clonotype has at least ten counts. The chain uses TRBV7-9 and TRBJ1-2; D gene ambiguous. CDR3 length: 13 residues. The germline gives CDR1 SEHNR, CDR2 FQNEAQ (reference sequence). Trimming removed 4 bases at V and 8 bases at J, with 14 bases between. CDR3 DNA sequence: TGTGCCAGCAGCTCAACCGTGCGATGGGGCTACACCTTC. This sequence encodes CASSSTVRWGYTF.

The genes are TRBV28 and TRBJ2-7, with no clear D. CDR3 length: 12 residues. The V and J ends lost 4 bases and 2 bases respectively, with 6 bases between them. The V gene's germline CDR1 is MDHEN and CDR2 SYDVKM. The DNA for the CDR3 is TGTGCCAGCAGTTCTCCGGCCTACGAGCAGTACTTC. This translates into CASSSPAYEQYF. Supplemented by reference TRBV28 and TRBJ2-7, the full variable domain reads DVKVTQSSRYLVKRTGEKVFLECVQDMDHENMFWYRQDPGLGLRLIYFSYDVKMKEKGDIPEGYSVSREKKERFSLILESASTNQTSMYLCASSSPAYEQYFGPGTRLTVT.